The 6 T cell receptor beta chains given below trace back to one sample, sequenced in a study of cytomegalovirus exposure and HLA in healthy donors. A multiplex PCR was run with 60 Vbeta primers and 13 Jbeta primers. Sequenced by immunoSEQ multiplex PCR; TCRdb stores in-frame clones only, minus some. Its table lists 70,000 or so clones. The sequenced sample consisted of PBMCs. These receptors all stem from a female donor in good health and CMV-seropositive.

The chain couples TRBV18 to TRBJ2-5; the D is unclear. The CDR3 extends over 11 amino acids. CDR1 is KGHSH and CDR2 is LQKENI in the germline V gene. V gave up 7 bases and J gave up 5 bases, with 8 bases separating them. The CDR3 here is CASFTGETQYF. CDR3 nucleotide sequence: TGTGCCAGCTTCACCGGGGAGACCCAGTACTTC. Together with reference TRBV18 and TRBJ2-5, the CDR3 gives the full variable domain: NAGVMQNPRHLVRRRGQEARLRCSPMKGHSHVYWYRQLPEEGLKFMVYLQKENIIDESGMPKERFSAEFPKEGPSILRIQQVVRGDSAAYFCASFTGETQYFGPGTRLLVL.

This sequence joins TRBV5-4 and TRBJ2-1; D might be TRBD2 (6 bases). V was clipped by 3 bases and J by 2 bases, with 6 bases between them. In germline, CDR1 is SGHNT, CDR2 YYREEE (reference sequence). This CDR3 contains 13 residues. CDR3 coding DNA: TGTGCCAGCAGCTGGAGGGCCTACAATGAGCAGTTCTTC. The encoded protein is CASSWRAYNEQFF. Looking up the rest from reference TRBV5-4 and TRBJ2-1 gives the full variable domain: ETGVTQSPTHLIKTRGQQVTLRCSSQSGHNTVSWYQQALGQGPQFIFQYYREEENGRGNFPPRFSGLQFPNYSSELNVNALELDDSALYLCASSWRAYNEQFFGPGTRLTVL.

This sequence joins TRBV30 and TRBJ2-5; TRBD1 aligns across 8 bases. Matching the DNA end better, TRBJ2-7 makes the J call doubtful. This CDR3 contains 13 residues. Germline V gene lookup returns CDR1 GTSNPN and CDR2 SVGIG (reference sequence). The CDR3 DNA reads TGTGCCTGGAGTAGGACAGGGCCCTACGAGCAGTACTTC. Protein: CAWSRTGPYEQYF.

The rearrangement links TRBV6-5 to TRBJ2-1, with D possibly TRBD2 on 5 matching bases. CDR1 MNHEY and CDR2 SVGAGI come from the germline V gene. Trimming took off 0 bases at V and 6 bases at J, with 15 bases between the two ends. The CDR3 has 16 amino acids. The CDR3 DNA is TGTGCCAGCAGTTACTCGAGGGTAGAAGGACGCAATGAGCAGTTCTTC. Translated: CASSYSRVEGRNEQFF.

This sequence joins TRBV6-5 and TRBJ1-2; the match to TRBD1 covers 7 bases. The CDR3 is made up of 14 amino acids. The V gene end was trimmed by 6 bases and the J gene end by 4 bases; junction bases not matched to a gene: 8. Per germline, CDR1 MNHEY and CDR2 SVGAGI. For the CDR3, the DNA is TGTGCCAGCAGCCGTACAGGGGTTGGCTATGGCTACACCTTC. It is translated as CASSRTGVGYGYTF.

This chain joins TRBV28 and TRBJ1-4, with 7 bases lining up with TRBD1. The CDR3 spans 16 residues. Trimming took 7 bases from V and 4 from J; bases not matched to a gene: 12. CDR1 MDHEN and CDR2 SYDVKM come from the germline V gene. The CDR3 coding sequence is TGTGCCAGCATTGGCTCCGGCAGGGGGGTTAATGAAAAACTGTTTTTT. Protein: CASIGSGRGVNEKLFF.